The 15 T cell receptor beta chains below all came from one sample that was sequenced in a study of T cell changes during pregnancy in multiple sclerosis (dated by TCRdb to about 2019). Library construction relied on the immunoSEQ multiplex PCR assay. TCRdb limited this immuneACCESS table to in-frame rearrangements with V and J called. A share of clones is missing; checked studies link under half to unresolved V genes, and the rest is unexplained. This sample gives around 40,000 clones in total; roughly 87% of them show up just once. 1.2% of the sample goes to the ten largest clones. The starting material was CD4+ T cells from peripheral blood mononuclear cells, obtained in the first trimester of pregnancy. All receptors derive from a female donor with multiple sclerosis, enrolled in a pregnancy study.

This clone has a single count. The V and J genes are TRBV9 and TRBJ2-7; weak D call: TRBD2 (5 bases). Germline V CDR1 and CDR2: SGDLS, YYNGEE. The CDR3 is 11 residues long. With 0 bases removed from V and 7 bases from J, the gap between germline ends came to 5 bases. The CDR3 region has the DNA TGTGCCAGCAGCGTAGCGGGGGAGCAGTACTTC. The encoded protein is CASSVAGEQYF.

This chain links TRBV5-4 with TRBJ2-3, with 8 bases identical to TRBD2. The CDR3 totals 17 residues. The trim removed 0 bases at V and 3 bases at J, leaving 9 bases unmatched. Germline values: CDR1 SGHNT, CDR2 YYREEE (reference sequence). The CDR3 here is CASSLVFTSGITDTQYF. DNA for the CDR3: TGTGCCAGCAGCTTGGTCTTCACTAGCGGAATTACAGATACGCAGTATTTT.

The gene calls are TRBV10-3 and TRBJ1-2, with TRBD1 matching over 8 bases. The CDR3 spans 13 residues. Germline V gives CDR1 ENHRY, CDR2 SYGVKD. Trimming cost V 5 bases and J 7 bases; bases outside gene matches: 6. Here the CDR3 reads CAISQTGAAGYTF. As DNA, the CDR3 is TGTGCCATCAGTCAGACAGGGGCTGCTGGCTACACCTTC.

This chain links TRBV18 with TRBJ1-1; D gene uncertain. V gave up 4 bases and J gave up 0 bases, with 15 bases separating them. Germline loops: CDR1 KGHSH, CDR2 LQKENI. CDR3 length equals 16 residues. This CDR3 reads CASSLGPQTMNTEAFF. DNA of the CDR3: TGTGCCAGCTCACTAGGCCCACAGACCATGAACACTGAAGCTTTCTTT. Variable domain in full (rest from reference TRBV18 and TRBJ1-1): NAGVMQNPRHLVRRRGQEARLRCSPMKGHSHVYWYRQLPEEGLKFMVYLQKENIIDESGMPKERFSAEFPKEGPSILRIQQVVRGDSAAYFCASSLGPQTMNTEAFFGQGTRLTVV.

Only one count was recorded for this clone. The CDR3 sequence: CASSQAGGILGGEQFF. DNA of the CDR3: TGCGCCAGCAGCCAAGCGGGTGGCATTTTGGGGGGTGAGCAGTTCTTC. The chain recombines TRBV4-1 with TRBJ2-1, with D possibly TRBD2 on 6 matching bases. This CDR3 contains 16 residues. Germline V gene lookup returns CDR1 MGHRA and CDR2 YSYEKL. Deletions cut 1 base from V and 9 bases from J, with 19 bases between.

This rearrangement joins TRBV11-2 to TRBJ1-5; D gene uncertain. The ends were cut back, 5 bases at V and 0 bases at J, with 11 bases in the middle. This CDR3 contains 15 residues. From germline, CDR1 is SGHAT and CDR2 FQNNGV. For the CDR3, the DNA is TGTGCCAGCAGCCCGGGGTGGCCTAGCAATCAGCCCCAGCATTTT. Translation gives CASSPGWPSNQPQHF. Variable domain in full (rest from reference TRBV11-2 and TRBJ1-5): EAGVAQSPRYKIIEKRQSVAFWCNPISGHATLYWYQQILGQGPKLLIQFQNNGVVDDSQLPKDRFSAERLKGVDSTLKIQPAKLEDSAVYLCASSPGWPSNQPQHFGDGTRLSIL.

This clone was recorded only once. The junction differs from germline at one of its ends, possibly a read error. The V and J genes are TRBV6-6 and TRBJ1-5, with a weak D call TRBD1 (6 bases). CDR1 and CDR2 (germline): MNHNY, SVGAGI (reference sequence). This CDR3 contains 13 residues. CDR3 sequence reads: CASRHTGNQPQRF. CDR3 in DNA: TGTGCCAGCAGACACACAGGGAATCAGCCCCAGCGTTTT.

The rearrangement uses TRBV5-1 and TRBJ2-6; 7 bases line up with TRBD1. Germline V gene lookup returns CDR1 SGHRS and CDR2 YFSETQ. CDR3 length: 17 residues. The V segment lost 0 bases and the J segment 4 bases; nucleotides outside the gene matches: 7. The CDR3 DNA sequence: TGCGCCAGCAGCTTGGAGGTGACAGGGTCCGGGGCCAACGTCCTGACTTTC. Its protein is CASSLEVTGSGANVLTF.

This clone was picked up one time. The chain has TRBV28 and TRBJ2-1; TRBD1 is a possible D gene (6 bases). CDR1 MDHEN and CDR2 SYDVKM come from the germline V gene. The CDR3 consists of 13 residues. The V end was cut by 6 bases, the J end by 2 bases, with 8 bases between. This CDR3 is CASRGTTYNEQFF. The CDR3 bases are TGTGCCAGCAGGGGGACAACCTACAATGAGCAGTTCTTC.

J is TRBJ2-1 and V is TRBV2; 9 bases agree with TRBD2. CDR1 and CDR2 (germline): SNHLY, FYNNEI. This CDR3 is built from 15 residues. The ends lost 8 bases at V and 2 bases at J; junction bases unmatched: 7. The CDR3 loop is CASARLAEAYNEQFF. CDR3 nucleotides: TGTGCCAGCGCCCGACTAGCGGAAGCCTACAATGAGCAGTTCTTC.

The J gene is TRBJ2-5, the V gene TRBV7-9; possible D gene TRBD1, 6 bases. Germline CDR1 SEHNR, CDR2 FQNEAQ (reference sequence). The V and J ends lost 5 bases and 2 bases respectively, with 21 bases between them. CDR3 length: 17 residues. CDR3 protein: CASSAERGRFTQETQYF. Here the CDR3 DNA reads TGTGCCAGCAGCGCAGAGAGGGGGAGATTTACTCAAGAGACCCAGTACTTC.

The genes are TRBV18 and TRBJ2-3, with 8 bases identical to TRBD2. The V segment lost 5 bases and the J segment 0 bases; nucleotides outside the gene matches: 7. Germline loops: CDR1 KGHSH, CDR2 LQKENI. This CDR3 is 16 amino acids long. The CDR3 reads CASSTTSGHSTDTQYF. CDR3 bases: TGTGCCAGCTCAACCACTAGCGGTCATAGCACAGATACGCAGTATTTT. Looking up the rest from reference TRBV18 and TRBJ2-3 gives the full variable domain: NAGVMQNPRHLVRRRGQEARLRCSPMKGHSHVYWYRQLPEEGLKFMVYLQKENIIDESGMPKERFSAEFPKEGPSILRIQQVVRGDSAAYFCASSTTSGHSTDTQYFGPGTRLTVL.

This chain links TRBV9 with TRBJ2-3; TRBD2 aligns across 10 bases. The germline V gene has CDR1 SGDLS and CDR2 YYNGEE. V shed 3 bases, J shed 1 base, and the junction held 11 bases outside the gene matches. The CDR3 sequence is 18 residues long. The CDR3 loop reads CASSGRGAGTSGTDTQYF. The CDR3 nucleotides read TGTGCCAGCAGCGGGAGAGGTGCGGGGACTAGCGGCACAGATACGCAGTATTTT.

The rearrangement links TRBV28 to TRBJ2-3, with D perhaps matching TRBD2 (5 bases). V lost 1 base to trimming and J lost 2 bases, with 16 bases between them. CDR3 length equals 17 residues. Germline CDR1 reads MDHEN; CDR2 reads SYDVKM. CDR3 in amino acids: CASSLSASIQNTDTQYF. The CDR3 coding sequence is TGTGCCAGCAGTTTATCGGCTAGCATACAAAACACAGATACGCAGTATTTT. The full variable domain, in which reference TRBV28 and TRBJ2-3 provide the parts outside the CDR3, is DVKVTQSSRYLVKRTGEKVFLECVQDMDHENMFWYRQDPGLGLRLIYFSYDVKMKEKGDIPEGYSVSREKKERFSLILESASTNQTSMYLCASSLSASIQNTDTQYFGPGTRLTVL.

The table lists this clone with a few counts. This chain joins TRBV9 and TRBJ1-1; D ambiguous. Germline V gene sequence: CDR1 SGDLS, CDR2 YYNGEE. This CDR3 contains 13 residues. Trimming left V 1 base short and J 3 bases short, with 7 bases between. The DNA of the CDR3 is TGTGCCAGCAGCGTACAGGATTACACTGAAGCTTTCTTT. Translating gives CASSVQDYTEAFF.